The 20 T cell receptor beta chains below come from one sample, sequenced in a study of T cell clones after liver transplantation. Measured with immunoSEQ multiplex PCR; TCRdb has only the in-frame clones, and not every one. Of 40,000 to 65,000 clones in the sample, around 85% are singletons; the top ten hold about 8.5%. The sample here was CD4+ T cells from blood, taken before liver transplant. Source of these receptors: a human donor who received a liver transplant.

This clone has a single count. The gene calls are TRBV5-6 and TRBJ1-6; D not resolved. The V gene's germline CDR1 is SGHDT and CDR2 YYEEEE. Trimming left V 0 bases short and J 11 bases short, with 9 bases between. This CDR3 has 13 amino acids. CDR3 coding DNA: TGTGCCAGCAGCTTGGGGAGGAACCCACCCCTCCACTTT. Translation: CASSLGRNPPLHF. The full variable domain, its missing parts supplied by reference TRBV5-6 and TRBJ1-6, is DAGVTQSPTHLIKTRGQQVTLRCSPKSGHDTVSWYQQALGQGPQFIFQYYEEEERQRGNFPDRFSGHQFPNYSSELNVNALLLGDSALYLCASSLGRNPPLHFGNGTRLTVT.

The gene calls are TRBV5-5 and TRBJ1-3; D call uncertain. CDR1 is SGHKS and CDR2 is YYEKEE in the germline V gene (reference sequence). This CDR3 is 15 amino acids long. With 4 bases removed from V and 0 bases from J, the gap between germline ends came to 11 bases. CDR3 nucleotides: TGTGCCAGCAGCGTCACAGAGAGCTCTGGAAACACCATATATTTT. Its protein product is CASSVTESSGNTIYF.

This CDR3 reads CASSPTEETQYF. In nucleotides, the CDR3 is TGTGCCAGCTCACCAACTGAAGAGACCCAGTACTTC. The V call is TRBV18, the J call TRBJ2-5; no clear D gene. This CDR3 region has 12 residues. Germline V lookup: CDR1 KGHSH, CDR2 LQKENI. V was trimmed by 2 bases and J by 3 bases, leaving 4 bases between them.

The gene calls are TRBV4-3 and TRBJ2-2; tentative D call: TRBD1 (5 bases). Looked up from germline, CDR1 is LGHNA and CDR2 is YSLEER. V lost 0 bases and J lost 5, with 10 bases in between. This CDR3 has 15 residues. The DNA for the CDR3 is TGCGCCAGCAGCCAAGAATCAGGGTATACCGGGGAGCTGTTTTTT. It translates to CASSQESGYTGELFF.

The chain couples TRBV4-2 to TRBJ2-5, with 16 bases aligning to TRBD2. The CDR3 consists of 18 residues. The trim removed 1 base at V and 5 bases at J, leaving 7 bases unmatched. Looked up from germline, CDR1 is LGHNA and CDR2 is YNFKEQ. For the CDR3, the DNA is TGTGCCAGCAGCCAAGGGGTCAAGGGACTAGCGGGAGGGGAGACCCAGTACTTC. Protein: CASSQGVKGLAGGETQYF.

This sequence joins TRBV21-1 and TRBJ2-1; the table assigns TRBD2, which was not confirmed against the DNA. TRBV21-1 is deemed a pseudogene. The CDR3 is 16 residues long. The CDR3 DNA is TGTGCCAGCAGCGGCGGGGAGGTAGCGGGAGAGCGCGAGCAGTTCTTC. Encoded protein: CASSGGEVAGEREQFF.

The J gene is TRBJ1-5, the V gene TRBV6-4; D not resolved. In germline, CDR1 is MRHNA, CDR2 SNTAGT. The germline V and J ends were trimmed by 2 bases and 1 base, with 6 bases remaining between them. The CDR3 length is 14 residues. The CDR3 DNA reads TGTGCCAGCAGTGACGAGCGGAGCAATCAGCCCCAGCATTTT. Translation: CASSDERSNQPQHF.

Worth noting for this clone: One end of the junction does not line up with germline, which may come from a read error. The sample has other DNA sequences that encode this CDR3 too. J is TRBJ2-7 and V is TRBV29-1, with TRBD2 identical over 9 bases. The CDR3 spans 15 residues. Germline loops: CDR1 SQVTM, CDR2 ANQGSEA. The CDR3 bases are TGTAGCGTTGGGGCAGCGGGAGGCCCCTCCTACGAGCAGTACTTC. Protein sequence: CSVGAAGGPSYEQYF.

The chain joins TRBV5-6 to TRBJ2-5; D is unresolved. The CDR3 contains 14 residues. Germline V lookup: CDR1 SGHDT, CDR2 YYEEEE. Trimming stripped 1 base from V and 3 bases from J, with 10 bases between. CDR3 in amino acids: CASSLKTAEETQYF. CDR3 coding DNA: TGTGCCAGCAGCTTGAAAACAGCTGAAGAGACCCAGTACTTC.

The chain joins TRBV5-6 to TRBJ2-7; 8 bases match TRBD2. In germline, CDR1 is SGHDT, CDR2 YYEEEE. V dropped 2 bases and J dropped 0; count of bases not matched to a gene: 4. CDR3 length: 15 amino acids. The CDR3 here is CASSFTGGSSYEQYF. CDR3 coding DNA: TGTGCCAGCAGCTTTACGGGGGGGAGCTCCTACGAGCAGTACTTC.

The J gene is TRBJ1-1, the V gene TRBV9; D possibly corresponds to TRBD1 (6 bases). Per germline, CDR1 SGDLS and CDR2 YYNGEE. Trimming pared 0 bases from V and 6 bases from J, leaving 18 bases between. The CDR3 totals 16 residues. In DNA, the CDR3 is TGTGCCAGCAGCGTAGCTCCGGGGGCGGGGGTCCCTGAAGCTTTCTTT. Protein product: CASSVAPGAGVPEAFF.

J is TRBJ2-7 and V is TRBV28; D gene ambiguous. Trimming cost V 5 bases and J 0 bases, with 11 bases left between them. Germline assignment: CDR1 MDHEN and CDR2 SYDVKM. The CDR3 consists of 14 residues. The CDR3 sequence: CASSVDGSSYEQYF. The CDR3 DNA is TGTGCCAGCAGTGTGGACGGAAGCTCCTACGAGCAGTACTTC.

The CDR3 DNA reads as TGTGCCAGCACCCAGGCCGGAATGAACACTGAAGCTTTCTTT. Translating gives CASTQAGMNTEAFF. The rearrangement links TRBV7-9 to TRBJ1-1; no definite D call. The germline V and J ends were trimmed by 7 bases and 0 bases, with 12 bases remaining between them. Germline assignment: CDR1 SEHNR and CDR2 FQNEAQ (reference sequence). This CDR3 comprises 14 residues.

V gene TRBV7-2 combines with J gene TRBJ2-3; D possibly corresponds to TRBD1 (6 bases). Trimming left V 5 bases short and J 2 bases short, with 14 bases between. The CDR3 is 15 residues long. Per germline, CDR1 SGHTA and CDR2 FQGNSA. In nucleotides, the CDR3 is TGTGCCAGCAGCCGCTTAAGGGGGAACACAGATACGCAGTATTTT. This encodes CASSRLRGNTDTQYF.

V usage is TRBV27 and J usage is TRBJ1-4, with TRBD1 as a possible D gene (6 bases). The CDR3 consists of 12 residues. Germline lookup yields CDR1 MNHEY and CDR2 SMNVEV (reference sequence). This CDR3 reads CAKVYHRDKLFF. CDR3 sequence (DNA): TGTGCGAAAGTTTATCACAGGGACAAACTGTTTTTT.

This chain connects TRBV10-1 to TRBJ1-5; possible D gene TRBD1, 6 bases. The CDR3 sequence is 14 residues long. V dropped 2 bases and J dropped 5 bases, with 10 bases sitting between them. Per germline, CDR1 WNHNN and CDR2 SYGVQD (reference sequence). The CDR3 spells CASSEAGGHQPQHF. CDR3 sequence (DNA): TGCGCCAGCAGTGAGGCCGGGGGGCATCAGCCCCAGCATTTT.

The rearrangement links TRBV7-3 to TRBJ2-3, with D unclear. Trimming pared 6 bases from V and 2 bases from J, leaving 12 bases between. Looked up from germline, CDR1 is SGHTA and CDR2 is FQGTGA. CDR3 length: 14 residues. CDR3 DNA: TGTGCCAGCAGGGCGAGGACCTCCACAGATACGCAGTATTTT. The encoded protein is CASRARTSTDTQYF.

V is TRBV9 and J is TRBJ1-1; D gene unclear. Germline V gene data show CDR1 as SGDLS and CDR2 as YYNGEE. This CDR3 has 13 residues. V was cut by 1 base and J by 1 base, with 5 bases left in between. CDR3 protein: CASSVSPNTEAFF. CDR3 DNA sequence: TGTGCCAGCAGCGTATCGCCGAACACTGAAGCTTTCTTT.

The chain couples TRBV7-3 to TRBJ2-1; TRBD2 matches at 8 bases. V dropped 5 bases and J dropped 8; count of bases not matched to a gene: 17. CDR1 SGHTA and CDR2 FQGTGA come from the germline V gene. The CDR3 covers 17 residues. The CDR3 loop is CASSKDLAGGRRDEQFF. The DNA for the CDR3 is TGTGCCAGCAGCAAGGATCTGGCGGGGGGACGGAGGGATGAGCAGTTCTTC.

V gene TRBV14 combines with J gene TRBJ2-1; D is ambiguous. Trimming took off 0 bases at V and 8 bases at J, with 14 bases between the two ends. The germline gives CDR1 SGHDN, CDR2 FVKESK. CDR3 length: 15 amino acids. CDR3 DNA sequence: TGTGCCAGCAGCCAAGATAGACGGCCTATCGATGAGCAGTTCTTC. Protein product: CASSQDRRPIDEQFF. Looking up the rest from reference TRBV14 and TRBJ2-1 gives the full variable domain: EAGVTQFPSHSVIEKGQTVTLRCDPISGHDNLYWYRRVMGKEIKFLLHFVKESKQDESGMPNNRFLAERTGGTYSTLKVQPAELEDSGVYFCASSQDRRPIDEQFFGPGTRLTVL.